A single sample is the source of the 12 T cell receptor beta chains below, sequenced in a study of T cell repertoires in cytomegalovirus infection. MiXCR, applied by TCRdb to the reads, yields one record per CDR3 protein. This repertoire shows about 490,000 distinct CDR3 sequences, 11% found once; its top ten account for roughly a tenth. Specimen: PBMCs. The receptors shown here come from a human donor in good health (CMV status not recorded). Some clones in this sample may be carry-over from other donors' samples.

Points on this clonotype: A much bigger clone sits one base away, suggesting this may be a read error. The chain joins TRBV2 to TRBJ1-4, with D uncertain. The germline V gene encodes CDR1 SNHLY and CDR2 FYNNEI. CDR3 length equals 17 residues. This CDR3 is CASSDPSRSATNENLFF. DNA of the CDR3: TGTGCCAGCAGCGACCCCTCACGATCTGCAACTAATGAAAATCTGTTTTTT.

CDR3 amino acids: CASGRDRDYEQYF. The CDR3 region has the DNA TGTGCCAGCGGGAGGGACAGAGACTACGAGCAGTACTTC. This chain joins TRBV5-4 and TRBJ2-7; D may match TRBD1 or TRBD2 (7 bases each). Germline V gene data show CDR1 as SGHNT and CDR2 as YYREEE (reference sequence). V lost 7 bases, J lost 3 bases, and 14 bases lay in between. The CDR3 runs to 13 residues.

This clonotype was recorded many times. This chain uses TRBV19 with TRBJ2-5; 8 positions agree with TRBD1. This CDR3 region has 13 residues. Trimming took 8 bases from V and 1 from J; bases not matched to a gene: 3. From germline, CDR1 is LNHDA and CDR2 SQIVND (reference sequence). CDR3 DNA: TGTGCCAGTGGCGACAGGGGCCAAGAGACCCAGTACTTC. Encoded protein: CASGDRGQETQYF.

This clonotype was picked up many times. The gene calls are TRBV7-2 and TRBJ1-6; D uncertain. Trimming pared 7 bases from V and 7 bases from J, leaving 8 bases between. The germline gives CDR1 SGHTA, CDR2 FQGNSA. The CDR3 has 12 amino acids. The CDR3 is CASTNGNSPLHF. CDR3 DNA: TGTGCCAGCACGAACGGGAATTCACCCCTCCACTTT.

There are many counts of this clonotype. The chain couples TRBV2 to TRBJ2-3, with D perhaps given as TRBD1 or TRBD2 (5 bases each). V dropped 2 bases and J dropped 6 bases, with 12 bases sitting between them. The CDR3 sequence is 14 residues long. The germline V gene encodes CDR1 SNHLY and CDR2 FYNNEI. CDR3 protein: CASSERLGEDTQYF. DNA for the CDR3: TGTGCCAGCAGTGAACGGTTGGGGGAGGATACGCAGTATTTT.

This chain uses TRBV15 with TRBJ2-3; possibly TRBD1 or TRBD2 for D (5 bases each). The V end lost 9 bases, the J end lost 3 bases, and 19 bases lay between the germline ends. This CDR3 contains 15 residues. Germline lookup yields CDR1 LNHNV and CDR2 YYDKDF (reference sequence). The CDR3 protein is CATSSTGAPTDTQYF. The CDR3 DNA follows: TGTGCCACTTCCTCCACCGGGGCTCCTACAGATACGCAGTATTTT.

There are a few counts of this clonotype. V and J are TRBV6-1 and TRBJ2-7; 8 nucleotides match TRBD1. With 3 bases clipped from V and 3 bases from J, the junction kept 7 bases outside the gene matches. In germline, CDR1 is MNHNS, CDR2 SASEGT. The CDR3 extends over 15 amino acids. The CDR3 nucleotides read TGTGCCAGCAGTGATTCAGGGGGCGCGGGCTACGAGCAGTACTTC. The encoded protein is CASSDSGGAGYEQYF.

This clonotype was seen at least ten times. V usage is TRBV20-1 and J usage is TRBJ1-1; D unresolved. V was pared by 1 base and J by 5 bases, with 11 bases between. The V gene's germline CDR1 is DFQATT and CDR2 SNEGSKA (reference sequence). The CDR3 loop spans 13 amino acids. For the CDR3, the DNA is TGCAGTGCTAGAGCCTCGAGGTGGACTGAAGCTTTCTTT. Protein sequence: CSARASRWTEAFF.

The chain uses TRBV5-4 and TRBJ1-1; 10 positions agree with TRBD1. The germline CDR1 and CDR2 sequences are SGHNT and YYREEE (reference sequence). V lost 6 bases, J lost 5 bases, and 7 bases stayed unmatched. The CDR3 runs 14 residues. The CDR3 sequence: CASTRGGQGTEAFF. The CDR3 DNA sequence: TGTGCCAGCACCCGGGGGGGACAGGGGACTGAAGCTTTCTTT.

Concerning this clonotype: Possible read error: a much larger clone is one base away. This rearrangement joins TRBV7-6 to TRBJ2-3, with TRBD2 identical over 7 bases. Trimming took 9 bases from V and 0 from J; bases not matched to a gene: 12. Germline V gene data show CDR1 as SGHVS and CDR2 as FNYEAQ. The CDR3 is 16 residues long. For the CDR3, the DNA is TGTGCCAGAGCCTCCCGACTAGCCGGTAGCACAGATACGCAGTATTTT. Translating it yields CARASRLAGSTDTQYF. The full variable domain, completed using reference TRBV7-6 and TRBJ2-3, is GAGVSQSPRYKVTKRGQDVALRCDPISGHVSLYWYRQALGQGPEFLTYFNYEAQQDKSGLPNDRFSAERPEGSISTLTIQRTEQRDSAMYRCARASRLAGSTDTQYFGPGTRLTVL.

This clonotype occurred many times. J is TRBJ2-1 and V is TRBV24-1, with D possibly TRBD1 on 8 matching bases. The germline V gene encodes CDR1 KGHDR and CDR2 SFDVKD. Trimming removed 6 bases at V and 1 base at J, with 24 bases between. The CDR3 is 19 amino acids. The CDR3 DNA reads TGTGCCACCAGTTCCATTCGGACGAACAGGGGGGGGTCCTACAATGAGCAGTTCTTC. As protein: CATSSIRTNRGGSYNEQFF.

In this sample, this clonotype turned up a few times. The chain has TRBV6-6 and TRBJ2-6; TRBD1 might be the D (6 bases). This CDR3 comprises 16 residues. CDR1 and CDR2 (germline): MNHNY, SVGAGI (reference sequence). Deletions cut 5 bases from V and 1 base from J, with 12 bases between. The CDR3 DNA reads as TGTGCCAGCAGTGTGACAGGTTCATCTGGGGCCAACGTCCTGACTTTC. This sequence encodes CASSVTGSSGANVLTF.